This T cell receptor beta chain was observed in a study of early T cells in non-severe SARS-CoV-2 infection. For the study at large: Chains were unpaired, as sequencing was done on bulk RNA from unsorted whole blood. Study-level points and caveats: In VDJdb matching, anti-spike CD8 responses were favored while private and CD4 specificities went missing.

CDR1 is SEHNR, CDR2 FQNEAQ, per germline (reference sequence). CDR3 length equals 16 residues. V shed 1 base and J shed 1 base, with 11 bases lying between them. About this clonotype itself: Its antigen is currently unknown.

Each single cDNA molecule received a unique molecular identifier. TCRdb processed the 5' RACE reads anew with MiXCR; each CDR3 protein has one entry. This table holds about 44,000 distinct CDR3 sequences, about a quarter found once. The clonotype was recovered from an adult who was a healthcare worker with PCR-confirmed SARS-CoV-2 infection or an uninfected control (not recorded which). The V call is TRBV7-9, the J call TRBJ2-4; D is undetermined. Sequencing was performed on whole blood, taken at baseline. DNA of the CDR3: TGTGCCAGCAGCTTAGGCTTCCAAGGGGCCAAAAACATTCAGTACTTC. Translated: CASSLGFQGAKNIQYF. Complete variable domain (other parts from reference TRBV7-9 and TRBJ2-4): DTGVSQNPRHKITKRGQNVTFRCDPISEHNRLYWYRQTLGQGPEFLTYFQNEAQLEKSRLLSDRFSAERPKGSFSTLEIQRTEQGDSAMYLCASSLGFQGAKNIQYFGAGTRLSVL.